The 3 T cell receptor beta chains listed next were all sequenced from one sample in a study of T cells in Graves' hyperthyroidism and ophthalmopathy (dated by TCRdb to about 2019). Library preparation used multiplex PCR. The instrument given in TCRdb is Illumina HiSeq 2000. TCR beta CDR3 regions were amplified from RNA transcripts. The first round of RT-PCR for the TCR CDR3 was performed with the HTBI primer set and the Qiagen OneStep RT-PCR kit. TCRdb took the public reads, trimmed them with fastp at Q25, ran MiXCR for clone calling and kept in-frame beta chains. A single entry per CDR3 protein holds the most common genes and DNA from its merged rows. Present in this sample are around 500,000 distinct CDR3 sequences, 12% to 15% of which were seen just once. 11% to 15% of the sample lies in the top ten. The sample consisted of blood. The receptors shown here come from a woman in her 40s with Graves' hyperthyroidism.

As concerns this clonotype: One junction end does not reproduce the germline sequence, and a read error may be involved. The chain carries TRBV7-3 and TRBJ2-3, with 8 bases that match TRBD2. CDR1 is SGHTA and CDR2 is FQGTGA in the germline V gene. This CDR3 region has 19 residues. The CDR3 DNA reads TGTGTCAGCAGCTCAGGGGTAACGGGAGGGCCGAAGGCGGCTGATACGCAGTATTTT. The encoded protein is CVSSSGVTGGPKAADTQYF.

The CDR3 region is CASFLLGGQGDRGTEAFF. CDR3 sequence (DNA): TGTGCCAGCTTCCTCTTGGGGGGACAGGGGGACAGAGGAACTGAAGCTTTCTTT. The gene calls are TRBV12-3 or TRBV12-4 and TRBJ1-1, with 11 bases aligning to TRBD1. This CDR3 region has 18 residues. V trimming: 8 bases; J trimming: 5 bases; junction bases outside the gene matches: 19.

This clonotype was seen at least ten times. The gene calls are TRBV20-1 and TRBJ2-3; D is unresolved. This CDR3 contains 13 residues. Germline V gives CDR1 DFQATT, CDR2 SNEGSKA (reference sequence). Trimming pared 3 bases from V and 0 bases from J, leaving 7 bases between. The CDR3 nucleotides are TGCAGTGCTAGTGTCGGGAGCACAGATACGCAGTATTTT. As protein: CSASVGSTDTQYF.